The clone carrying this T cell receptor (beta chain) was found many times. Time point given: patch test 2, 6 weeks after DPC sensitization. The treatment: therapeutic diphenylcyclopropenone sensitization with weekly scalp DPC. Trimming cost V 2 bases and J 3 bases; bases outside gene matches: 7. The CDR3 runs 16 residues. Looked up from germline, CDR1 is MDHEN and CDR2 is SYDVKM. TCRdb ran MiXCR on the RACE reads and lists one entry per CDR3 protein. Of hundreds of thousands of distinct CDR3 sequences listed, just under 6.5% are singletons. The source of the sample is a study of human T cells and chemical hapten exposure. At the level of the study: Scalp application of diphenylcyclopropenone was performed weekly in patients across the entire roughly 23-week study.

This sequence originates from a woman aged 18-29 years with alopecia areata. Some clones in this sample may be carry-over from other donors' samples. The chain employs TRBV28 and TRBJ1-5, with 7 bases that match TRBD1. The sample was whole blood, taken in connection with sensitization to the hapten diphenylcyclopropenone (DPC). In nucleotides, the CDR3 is TGTGCCAGCAGTTTAGGGACAGCTTCGTTCAATCAGCCCCAGCATTTT. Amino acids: CASSLGTASFNQPQHF.